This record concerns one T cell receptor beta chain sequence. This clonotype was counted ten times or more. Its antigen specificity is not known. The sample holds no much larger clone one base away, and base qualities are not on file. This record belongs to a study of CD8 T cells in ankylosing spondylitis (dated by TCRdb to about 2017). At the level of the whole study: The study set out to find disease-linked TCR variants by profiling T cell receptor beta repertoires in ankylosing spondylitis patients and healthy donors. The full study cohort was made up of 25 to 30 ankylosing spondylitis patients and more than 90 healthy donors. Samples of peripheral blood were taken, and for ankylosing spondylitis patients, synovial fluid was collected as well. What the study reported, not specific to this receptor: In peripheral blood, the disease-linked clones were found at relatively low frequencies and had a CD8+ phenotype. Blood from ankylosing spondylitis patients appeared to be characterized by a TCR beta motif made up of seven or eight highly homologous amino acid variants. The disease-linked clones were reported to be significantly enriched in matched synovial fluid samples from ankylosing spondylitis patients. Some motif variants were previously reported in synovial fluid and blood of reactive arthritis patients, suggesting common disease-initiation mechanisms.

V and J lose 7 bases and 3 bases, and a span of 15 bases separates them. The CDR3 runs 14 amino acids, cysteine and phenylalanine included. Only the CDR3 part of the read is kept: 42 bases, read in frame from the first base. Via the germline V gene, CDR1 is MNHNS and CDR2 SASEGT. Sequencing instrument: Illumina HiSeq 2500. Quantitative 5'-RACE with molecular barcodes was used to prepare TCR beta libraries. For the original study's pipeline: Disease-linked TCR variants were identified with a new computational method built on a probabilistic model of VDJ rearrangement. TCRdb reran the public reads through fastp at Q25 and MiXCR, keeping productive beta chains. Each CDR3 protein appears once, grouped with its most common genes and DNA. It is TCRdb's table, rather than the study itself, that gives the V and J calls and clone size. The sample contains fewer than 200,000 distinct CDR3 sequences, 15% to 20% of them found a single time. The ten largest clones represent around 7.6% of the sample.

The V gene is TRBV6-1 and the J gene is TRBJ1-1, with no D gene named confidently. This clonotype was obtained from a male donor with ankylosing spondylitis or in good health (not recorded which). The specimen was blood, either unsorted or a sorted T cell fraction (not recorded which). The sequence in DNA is TGTGCCAGCACCCCATTCTTGGGAGACACTGAAGCTTTCTTT. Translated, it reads CASTPFLGDTEAFF.